This TCR beta chain was found in a study of spatial heterogeneity in lung cancer. Across the study: Among detected sequences, beta-chain ones consistently exceeded alpha-chain ones in number.

Overall study findings and caveats: Ubiquitous expanded tumor TCRs appeared in blood more at resection than follow-up.

The V gene's germline CDR1 is MDHEN and CDR2 SYDVKM. This CDR3 has 11 amino acids. The germline V and J ends were trimmed by 3 bases and 8 bases, with 5 bases remaining between them. This clonotype appeared many times. Its antigen is not identified. TCR cDNA molecules were tagged individually, and each one carried a unique molecular identifier. MiXCR was run by TCRdb on the 5' RACE reads, yielding one entry per CDR3 protein. This sample has around 87,000 distinct CDR3 sequences, with less than 15% found just once. The time point: sample taken at primary tumor resection. The authors sequenced whole RNA from tumor, nontumor lung or frozen PBMC without sorting.

The sample was PBMCs, taken at surgery. The rearrangement joins TRBV28 to TRBJ2-4, with TRBD2 as a possible D gene (5 bases). The sequence derives from a male donor with early-stage non-small cell lung cancer. DNA of the CDR3: TGTGCCAGCAGTTTCGGGGACATTCAGTACTTC. Translation gives CASSFGDIQYF.